Shown below are 6 T cell receptor beta chains from a single sample sequenced in a study of Graves' ophthalmopathy and Graves' hyperthyroidism. RNA transcripts provided the template for amplifying TCR beta CDR3 regions. HTBI primers primed a first-round RT-PCR, and a second-round multiplex PCR followed. TCRdb processed the multiplex PCR reads anew with MiXCR; each CDR3 protein has one entry. The table includes 560,000 or so distinct CDR3 sequences, approximately 35% detected once. The sequenced sample was peripheral blood or thyroid tissue (not recorded which). These receptors were taken from an adult man with Graves' hyperthyroidism.

This clonotype was counted ten times or more. The V call is TRBV12-3 or TRBV12-4, the J call TRBJ2-7, with D possibly matching TRBD1 (6 bases). V lost 6 bases, J lost 1 base, and 10 bases lay in between. The CDR3 spans 13 residues. CDR3 nucleotide sequence: TGTGCCAGCAGGCCACAGGGTTCCTACGAGCAGTACTTC. Protein product: CASRPQGSYEQYF.

This clonotype turned up a few times. The chain joins TRBV2 to TRBJ2-3; 11 positions match TRBD2. The CDR3 totals 16 residues. The trim removed 6 bases at V and 0 bases at J, leaving 5 bases unmatched. The V gene's germline CDR1 is SNHLY and CDR2 FYNNEI. The CDR3 spells CASRGGTSGSTDTQYF. The CDR3 nucleotides are TGTGCCAGCAGGGGCGGGACTAGCGGAAGCACAGATACGCAGTATTTT.

This clonotype has a count of ten or more. The V and J genes are TRBV12-3 or TRBV12-4 and TRBJ1-2; D gene uncertain. CDR3 length: 14 amino acids. The V and J ends lost 1 base and 8 bases respectively, with 14 bases between them. Here the CDR3 reads CASSLGHSVGGYTF. For the CDR3, the DNA is TGTGCCAGCAGTTTAGGACACTCAGTGGGGGGCTACACCTTC.

The genes are TRBV25-1 and TRBJ2-3; weak D call: TRBD1 (6 bases). V was pared by 8 bases and J by 1 base, with 13 bases between. This CDR3 contains 14 residues. Germline CDR1 and CDR2: MGHDK and SYGVNS. The CDR3, as DNA: TGTGCCAGCCGAGGACAGCTTCGCACAGATACGCAGTATTTT. This gives the protein CASRGQLRTDTQYF.

This clonotype rates as medium-sized. The J gene is TRBJ1-5, the V gene TRBV29-1; D is undetermined. The V end was cut by 6 bases, the J end by 4 bases, with 10 bases between. Germline-derived CDR1 and CDR2 are SQVTM and ANQGSEA. The CDR3 runs 12 residues. CDR3 bases: TGCAGCGTAGCCACGGGTAATCAGCCCCAGCATTTT. Translated: CSVATGNQPQHF.

This clonotype was picked up many times. CDR3 loop: CASSVWTDKETQYF. The DNA for the CDR3 is TGTGCCAGCTCTGTCTGGACAGACAAAGAGACCCAGTACTTC. V gene TRBV11-2 combines with J gene TRBJ2-5; weak D call: TRBD1 (6 bases). The CDR3 consists of 14 residues. Trimming removed 8 bases at V and 3 bases at J, with 16 bases between. Germline values: CDR1 SGHAT, CDR2 FQNNGV.